This entry concerns a single T cell receptor (beta chain). The antigen is not known. This record comes from a study of blood T cells in healthy people across ages. General observations from the study: Estimates of diversity drawn from one million T cells were considered underestimates.

Per the germline V gene, CDR1 is LNHDA and CDR2 is SQIVND (reference sequence). The CDR3 extends over 16 amino acids. It was with a sample-barcoded 5' primer and a J-beta primer mix that a second PCR of about 7 to 12 cycles was run. Sequencing yielded, for each sample, at least 3 million paired-end reads carrying CDR3. From the 5' RACE reads, TCRdb called clonotypes with MiXCR, one entry per CDR3 protein. Altogether about 1,500,000 distinct CDR3 sequences are present, roughly 40% being singletons, with the ten largest covering 7.9%. Sequenced: blood. The TCR originated in a woman aged 18-29 years in good health. The chain couples TRBV19 to TRBJ2-4; tentatively, D is TRBD1 (6 bases). Matching the DNA end better, TRBJ2-7 makes the J call doubtful. CDR3 nucleotides: TGTGCCAGTAGCGGGACCTGGACAGCCCCTACCTACGAGCAGTACTTC. This encodes CASSGTWTAPTYEQYF.